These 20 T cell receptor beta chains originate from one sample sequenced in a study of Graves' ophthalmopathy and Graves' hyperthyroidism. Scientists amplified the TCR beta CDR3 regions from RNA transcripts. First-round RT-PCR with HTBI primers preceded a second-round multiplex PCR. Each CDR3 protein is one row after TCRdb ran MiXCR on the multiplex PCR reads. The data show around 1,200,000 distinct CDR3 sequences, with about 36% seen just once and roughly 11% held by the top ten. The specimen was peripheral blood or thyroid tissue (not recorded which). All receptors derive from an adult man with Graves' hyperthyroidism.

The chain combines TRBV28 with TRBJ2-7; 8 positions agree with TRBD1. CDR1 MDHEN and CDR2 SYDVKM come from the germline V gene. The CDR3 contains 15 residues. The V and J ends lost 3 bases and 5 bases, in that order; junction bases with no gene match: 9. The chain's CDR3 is CASSLEGQAWDEQYF. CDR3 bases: TGTGCCAGCAGTTTGGAGGGACAGGCCTGGGACGAGCAGTACTTC.

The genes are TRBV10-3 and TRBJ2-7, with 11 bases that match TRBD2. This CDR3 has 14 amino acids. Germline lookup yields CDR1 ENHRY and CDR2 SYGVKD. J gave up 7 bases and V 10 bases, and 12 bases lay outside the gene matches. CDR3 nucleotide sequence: TGTGCCAGCAGATCTCGGACTAGCGGGCTTGAGCAGTACTTC. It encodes CASRSRTSGLEQYF.

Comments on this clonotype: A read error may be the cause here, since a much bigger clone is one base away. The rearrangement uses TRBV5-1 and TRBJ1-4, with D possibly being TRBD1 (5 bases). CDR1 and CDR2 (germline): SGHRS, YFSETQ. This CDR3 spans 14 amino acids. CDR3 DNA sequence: TGCGCCGGCAGCTTGGGGGGAAACCAAGAAAAACTGTTTTTT. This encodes CAGSLGGNQEKLFF.

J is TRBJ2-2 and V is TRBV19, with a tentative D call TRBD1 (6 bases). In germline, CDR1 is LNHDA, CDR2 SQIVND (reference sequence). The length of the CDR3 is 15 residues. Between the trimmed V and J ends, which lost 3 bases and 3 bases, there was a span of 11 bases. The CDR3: CASSMLSGDTGELFF. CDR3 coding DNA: TGTGCCAGTAGTATGCTATCAGGGGACACCGGGGAGCTGTTTTTT.

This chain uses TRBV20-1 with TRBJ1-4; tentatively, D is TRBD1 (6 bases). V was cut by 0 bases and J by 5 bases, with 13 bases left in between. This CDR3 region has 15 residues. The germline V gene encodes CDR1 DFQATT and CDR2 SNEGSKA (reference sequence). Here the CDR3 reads CSARDFGQGNEKLFF. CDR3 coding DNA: TGCAGTGCTAGAGATTTTGGTCAGGGGAATGAAAAACTGTTTTTT.

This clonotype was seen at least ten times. CDR3 nucleotide sequence: TGTGCCAGCAGCCAGCGCCCGGGAGAAAGCTACGAGCAGTACTTC. Amino acid sequence: CASSQRPGESYEQYF. The V gene is TRBV4-2, the J gene TRBJ2-7, with D perhaps matching TRBD2 (6 bases). The V end lost 3 bases, the J end lost 3 bases, and 15 bases lay between the germline ends. There are 15 residues in the CDR3. Germline CDR1 is LGHNA and CDR2 is YNFKEQ.

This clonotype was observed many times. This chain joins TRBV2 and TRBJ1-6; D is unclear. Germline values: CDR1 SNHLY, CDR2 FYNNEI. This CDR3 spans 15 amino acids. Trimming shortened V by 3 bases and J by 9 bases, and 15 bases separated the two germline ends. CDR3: CASSDPRTFGSPLHF. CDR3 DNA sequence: TGTGCCAGCAGTGATCCCCGGACCTTCGGTTCACCCCTCCACTTT.

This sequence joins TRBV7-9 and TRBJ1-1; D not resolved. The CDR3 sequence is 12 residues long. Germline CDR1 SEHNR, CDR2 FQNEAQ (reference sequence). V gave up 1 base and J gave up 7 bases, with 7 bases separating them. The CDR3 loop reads CASSLGGLEAFF. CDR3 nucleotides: TGTGCCAGCAGCTTAGGGGGTCTTGAAGCTTTCTTT.

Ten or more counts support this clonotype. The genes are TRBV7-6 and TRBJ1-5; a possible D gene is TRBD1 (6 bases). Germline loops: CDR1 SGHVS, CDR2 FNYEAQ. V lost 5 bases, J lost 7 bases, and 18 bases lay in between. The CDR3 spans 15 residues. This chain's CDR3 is CASSTRDKIGQPQHF. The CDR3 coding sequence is TGTGCCAGCAGCACCCGGGACAAAATTGGGCAGCCCCAGCATTTT.

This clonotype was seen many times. The CDR3 DNA follows: TGCGCCAGCAGCCAAGGGGACAGGGACAATCAGCCCCAGCATTTT. As protein: CASSQGDRDNQPQHF. V and J are TRBV4-3 and TRBJ1-5; 9 bases agree with TRBD1. Germline trimming cut 1 base from V and 3 bases from J; bases unmatched to any gene: 1. The CDR3 totals 15 residues. The V gene's germline CDR1 is LGHNA and CDR2 YSLEER.

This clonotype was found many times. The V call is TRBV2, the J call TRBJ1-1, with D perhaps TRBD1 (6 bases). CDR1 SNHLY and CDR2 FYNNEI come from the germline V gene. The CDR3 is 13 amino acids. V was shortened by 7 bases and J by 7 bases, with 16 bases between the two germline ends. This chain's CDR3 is CASTKGGGGEAFF. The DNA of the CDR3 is TGTGCCAGCACCAAAGGGGGGGGAGGTGAAGCTTTCTTT.

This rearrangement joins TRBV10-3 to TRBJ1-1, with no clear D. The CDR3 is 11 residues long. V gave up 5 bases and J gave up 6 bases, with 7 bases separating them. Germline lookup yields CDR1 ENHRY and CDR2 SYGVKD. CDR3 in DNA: TGTGCCATCAGTTCTCTCGCTGAAGCTTTCTTT. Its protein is CAISSLAEAFF.

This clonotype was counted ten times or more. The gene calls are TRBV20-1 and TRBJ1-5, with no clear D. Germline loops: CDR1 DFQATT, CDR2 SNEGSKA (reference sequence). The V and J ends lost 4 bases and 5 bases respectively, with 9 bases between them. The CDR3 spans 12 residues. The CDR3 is CSAIRSDQPQHF. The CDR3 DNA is TGCAGTGCTATTCGATCGGATCAGCCCCAGCATTTT.

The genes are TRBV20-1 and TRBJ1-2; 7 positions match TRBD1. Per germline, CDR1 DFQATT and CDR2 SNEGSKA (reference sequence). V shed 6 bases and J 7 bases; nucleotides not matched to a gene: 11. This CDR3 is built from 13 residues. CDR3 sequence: CSATGDRVAGYTF. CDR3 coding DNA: TGCAGTGCCACGGGAGACAGGGTGGCTGGCTACACCTTC.

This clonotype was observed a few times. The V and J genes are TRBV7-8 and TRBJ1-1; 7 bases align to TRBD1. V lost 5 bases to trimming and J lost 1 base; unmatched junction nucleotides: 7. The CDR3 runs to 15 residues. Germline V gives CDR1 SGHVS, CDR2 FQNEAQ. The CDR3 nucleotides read TGTGCCAGCAGCCGCCCGAGGGGGCAGAACACTGAAGCTTTCTTT. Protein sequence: CASSRPRGQNTEAFF.

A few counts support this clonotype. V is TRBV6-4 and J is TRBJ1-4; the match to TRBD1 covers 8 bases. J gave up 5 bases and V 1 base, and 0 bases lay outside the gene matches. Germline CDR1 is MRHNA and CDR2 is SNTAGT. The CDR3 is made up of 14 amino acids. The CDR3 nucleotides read TGTGCCAGCAGTGACTGGGACAGGAATGAAAAACTGTTTTTT. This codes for CASSDWDRNEKLFF.

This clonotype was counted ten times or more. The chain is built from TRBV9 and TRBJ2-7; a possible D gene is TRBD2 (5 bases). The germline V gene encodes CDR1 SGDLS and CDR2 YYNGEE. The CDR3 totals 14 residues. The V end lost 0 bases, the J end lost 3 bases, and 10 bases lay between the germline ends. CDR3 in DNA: TGTGCCAGCAGCGTAGGGTCAACTAGCTACGAGCAGTACTTC. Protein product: CASSVGSTSYEQYF.

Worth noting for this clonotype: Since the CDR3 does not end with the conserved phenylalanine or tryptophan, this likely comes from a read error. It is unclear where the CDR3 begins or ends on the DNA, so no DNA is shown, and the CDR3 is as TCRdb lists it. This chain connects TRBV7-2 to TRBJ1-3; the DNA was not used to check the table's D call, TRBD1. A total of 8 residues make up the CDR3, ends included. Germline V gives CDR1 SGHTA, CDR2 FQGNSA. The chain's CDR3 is CASRKGSG.

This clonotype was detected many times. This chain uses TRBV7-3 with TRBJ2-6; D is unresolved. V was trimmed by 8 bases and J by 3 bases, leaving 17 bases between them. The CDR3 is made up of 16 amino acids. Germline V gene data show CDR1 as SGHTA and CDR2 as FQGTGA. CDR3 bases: TGTGCCAGCTCCGCTGGGCGGCTCGGTGGGGCCAACGTCCTGACTTTC. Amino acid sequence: CASSAGRLGGANVLTF.

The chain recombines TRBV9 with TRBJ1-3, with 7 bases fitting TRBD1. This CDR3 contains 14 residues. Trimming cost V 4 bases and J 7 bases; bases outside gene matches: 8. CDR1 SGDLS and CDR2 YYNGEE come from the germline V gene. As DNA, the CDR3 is TGTGCCAGCAGCTCGGGACAGCAGCTTAACACCATATATTTT. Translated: CASSSGQQLNTIYF. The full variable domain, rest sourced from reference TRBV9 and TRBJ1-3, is DSGVTQTPKHLITATGQRVTLRCSPRSGDLSVYWYQQSLDQGLQFLIQYYNGEERAKGNILERFSAQQFPDLHSELNLSSLELGDSALYFCASSSGQQLNTIYFGEGSWLTVV.